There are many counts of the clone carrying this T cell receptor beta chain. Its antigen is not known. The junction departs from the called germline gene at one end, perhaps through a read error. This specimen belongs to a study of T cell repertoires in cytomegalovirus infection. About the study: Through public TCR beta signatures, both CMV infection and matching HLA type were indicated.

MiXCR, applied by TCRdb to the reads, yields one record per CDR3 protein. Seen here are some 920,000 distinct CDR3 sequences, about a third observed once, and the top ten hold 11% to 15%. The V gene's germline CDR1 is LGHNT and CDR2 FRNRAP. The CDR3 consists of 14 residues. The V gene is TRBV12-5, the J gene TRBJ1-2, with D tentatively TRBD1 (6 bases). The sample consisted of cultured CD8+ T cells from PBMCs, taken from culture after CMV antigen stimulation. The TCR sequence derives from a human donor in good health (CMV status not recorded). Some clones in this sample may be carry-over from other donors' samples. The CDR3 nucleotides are TGTGCTACTGGTCAGGGGCCTTCTCCCTATGGCTACACCTTC. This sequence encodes CATGQGPSPYGYTF.